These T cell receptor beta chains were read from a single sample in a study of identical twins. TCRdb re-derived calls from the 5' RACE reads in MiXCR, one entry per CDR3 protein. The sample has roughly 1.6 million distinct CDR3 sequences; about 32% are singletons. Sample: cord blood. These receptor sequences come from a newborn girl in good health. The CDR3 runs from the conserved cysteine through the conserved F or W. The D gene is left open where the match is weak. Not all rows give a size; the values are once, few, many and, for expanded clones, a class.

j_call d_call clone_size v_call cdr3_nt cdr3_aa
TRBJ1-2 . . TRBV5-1 TGCGCCAGCAGCTTGGTTGTAGGGACAATCTATGGCTACACCTTC CASSLVVGTIYGYTF
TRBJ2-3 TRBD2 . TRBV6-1 TGTGCCAGCAGGGTGACTAGCGACCCGCGATATACGCAGTATTTT CASRVTSDPRYTQYF
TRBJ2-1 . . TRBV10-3 TGTGCCATCAGTAACCGGGATGAGCAGTTCTTC CAISNRDEQFF
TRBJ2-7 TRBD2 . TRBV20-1 TGCAGTGCCCCAACTAGCGGGCAAGGCGAGCAGTACTTC CSAPTSGQGEQYF
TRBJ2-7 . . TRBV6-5 TGTGCCAGCAGTTTGGCCCCAGGGATCTACGAGCAGTACTTC CASSLAPGIYEQYF
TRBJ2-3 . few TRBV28 TGTGCCAGCAGTAGGACGAGCTGGGCAGATACGCAGTATTTT CASSRTSWADTQYF
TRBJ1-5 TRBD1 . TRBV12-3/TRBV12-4 TGTGCCAGCAGCCGGGACAGGCCTCAGCCCCAGCATTTT CASSRDRPQPQHF
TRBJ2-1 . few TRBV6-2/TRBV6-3 TGTGCCAGCAGTTGGCTAGCCAATGAGCAGTTCTTC CASSWLANEQFF
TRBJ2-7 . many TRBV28 TGTGCCAGCAGCTACCCTAGCGTAGCCTACGAGCAGTACTTC CASSYPSVAYEQYF
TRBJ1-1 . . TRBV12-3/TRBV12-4 TGTGCCAGCCTCCTTATGAACACTGAAGCTTTCTTT CASLLMNTEAFF
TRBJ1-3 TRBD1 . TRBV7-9 TGTGCCAGCAGCCTTCCTGGACAGGGGGCTGGAAACACCATATATTTT CASSLPGQGAGNTIYF
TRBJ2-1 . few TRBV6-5 TGTGCCAGCAGTTACGGAGGAGGAGGCTCCTACAATGAGCAGTTCTTC CASSYGGGGSYNEQFF
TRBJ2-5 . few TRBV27 TGTGCCAGCAGTCCCCGCCGGGGTATGGAGACCCAGTACTTC CASSPRRGMETQYF
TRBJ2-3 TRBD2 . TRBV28 TGTGCCAGCAGTTTATCGCGTGCTAGCGGGAGTACCGGGGATACGCAGTATTTT CASSLSRASGSTGDTQYF
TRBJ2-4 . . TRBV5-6 TGTGCCGGCAGCCTAGGTGGTGAGCAGTACTTC CAGSLGGEQYF
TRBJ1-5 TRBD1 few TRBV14 TGTGCCAGCAGCCAAGAGGGACAGGGGGCATATAGCAATCAGCCCCAGCATTTT CASSQEGQGAYSNQPQHF
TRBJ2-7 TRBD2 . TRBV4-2 TGTGCCAGCAGCCAAGGGGGTAGCGGGAGCTCCTACAATGAGCAGTACTTC CASSQGGSGSSYNEQYF
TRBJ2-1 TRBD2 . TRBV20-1 TGCAGTGCTGGTAGCGGGGGGGCGATGCGGAATGAGCAGTTCTTC CSAGSGGAMRNEQFF
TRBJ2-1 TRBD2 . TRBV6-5 TGTGCCGGCAGTTTACGACTAGCGGGGGCCTCTACCTACAATGAGCAGTTCTTC CAGSLRLAGASTYNEQFF
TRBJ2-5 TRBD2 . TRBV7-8 TGTGCCAGCAGCTTAGCGCCCCAGACTAGCGGGGGGCAAGAGACCCAGTACTTC CASSLAPQTSGGQETQYF
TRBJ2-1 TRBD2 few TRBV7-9 TGTGCCAGCAGCCCGCGGGGGGTTACCTACAATGAGCAGTTCTTC CASSPRGVTYNEQFF
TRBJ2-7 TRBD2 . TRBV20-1 TGCAGTGCTAGAGCTGGCGGGAGATACGAGCAGTACTTC CSARAGGRYEQYF
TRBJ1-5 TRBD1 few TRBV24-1 TGTGCCACCAGTGACCTACGGGACAGGGAATGGAGGAGCAATCAGCCCCAGCATTTT CATSDLRDREWRSNQPQHF
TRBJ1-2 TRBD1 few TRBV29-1 TGCAGCGTTGATCTGCCAGGGGGAGGCTATGGCTACACCTTC CSVDLPGGGYGYTF
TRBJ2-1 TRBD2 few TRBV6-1 TGTGCCAGCAGTGAAGAGCGGGGACCCTACAATGAGCAGTTCTTC CASSEERGPYNEQFF
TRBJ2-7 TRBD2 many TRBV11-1 TGTGCCAGCAGCTTAGCCTCTAGCGGCGCCCTCTACGAGCAGTACTTC CASSLASSGALYEQYF
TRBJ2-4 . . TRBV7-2 TGTGCCAGCAGTACTAGCTCACTTGCCAAAAACATTCAGTACTTC CASSTSSLAKNIQYF
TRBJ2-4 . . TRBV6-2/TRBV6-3 TGTGCCAGCAGTTCCCGAGGGGAAGCCAAAAACATTCAGTACTTC CASSSRGEAKNIQYF
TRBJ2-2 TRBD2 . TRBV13 TGTGCCAGCAGATCCACTAGCGGAGTAGGGACCGGGGAGCTGTTTTTT CASRSTSGVGTGELFF
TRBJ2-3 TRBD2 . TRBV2 TGTGCCAGCAGTGGTCAGACTAGCGGCACAGATACGCAGTATTTT CASSGQTSGTDTQYF
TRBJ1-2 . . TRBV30 TGTGCCTGGAACGTGGATTTCTATGGCTACACCTTC CAWNVDFYGYTF
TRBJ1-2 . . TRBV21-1 TGTGCCAGCAGCAAACAGGGGCGAGCCTATGGCTACACCTTC CASSKQGRAYGYTF
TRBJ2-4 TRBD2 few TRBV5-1 TGCGCCAGCAGTCCCGGGACTAGCTCCGATCTAGCCAAAAACATTCAGTACTTC CASSPGTSSDLAKNIQYF
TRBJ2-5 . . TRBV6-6 TGTGCCAGCAGTTACCCAGGACGGGGCAGGGAGACCCAGTACTTC CASSYPGRGRETQYF
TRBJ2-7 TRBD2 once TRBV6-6 TGTGCCAACCGGGAGATAGCGGGAGGAAAGCCCTACGAGCAGTACTTC CANREIAGGKPYEQYF
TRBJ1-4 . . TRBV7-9 TGTGCCAGCAGCTTAGAACAGGGCACTAATGAAAAACTGTTTTTT CASSLEQGTNEKLFF
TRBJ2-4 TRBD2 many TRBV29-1 TGCAGCGTGAGAGCGGGGGGAGCCAAAAACATTCAGTACTTC CSVRAGGAKNIQYF
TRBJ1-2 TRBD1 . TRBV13 TGTGCCAGCAGCTTAGACCCCTGGACAGGGGGCCATGGCTACACCTTC CASSLDPWTGGHGYTF
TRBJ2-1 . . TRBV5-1 TGCGCCAGCAGCTTACGTATCAGCGAGCAGTTCTTC CASSLRISEQFF
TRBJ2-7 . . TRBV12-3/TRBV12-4 TGTGCCAGCAGTCCCTCCAGCGGCGTCAATGAGCAGTACTTC CASSPSSGVNEQYF
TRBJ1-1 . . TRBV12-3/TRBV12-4 TGTGCCAGCAGTCCCGACAGGACCACTGAAGCTTTCTTT CASSPDRTTEAFF
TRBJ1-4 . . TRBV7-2 TGTGCCTGCAGCTGGGCCAATGAAAAACTGTTTTTT CACSWANEKLFF
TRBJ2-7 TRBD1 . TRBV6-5 TGTGCCAGCAGCCACAGGGGCAAGGGCTCCTACGAGCAGTACTTC CASSHRGKGSYEQYF
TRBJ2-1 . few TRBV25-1 TGTGCCAGCAGATCGGATAGCTCCTACAATGAGCAGTTCTTC CASRSDSSYNEQFF
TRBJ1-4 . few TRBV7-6 TGTGCCAGCAGCTCATACAGAACAACTAATGAAAAACTGTTTTTT CASSSYRTTNEKLFF
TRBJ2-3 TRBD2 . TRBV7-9 TGTGCCAGCACGACTAGCTGGGTGGATACGCAGTATTTT CASTTSWVDTQYF
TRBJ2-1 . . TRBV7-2 TGTGCCAGCAGCTTAGGGGTGTATTACAATGAGCAGTTCTTC CASSLGVYYNEQFF
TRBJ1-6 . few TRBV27 TGTGCCAGCAGTCGATTGTCGGTGAAGGATTCACCCCTCCACTTT CASSRLSVKDSPLHF
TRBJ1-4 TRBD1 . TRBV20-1 TGCAGTGCTAGACCATTCGGACAGGGTGAAAAACTGTTTTTT CSARPFGQGEKLFF
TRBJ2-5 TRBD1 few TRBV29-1 TGCAGCGTCCGACGGGACAGGGGAGAGACCCAGTACTTC CSVRRDRGETQYF
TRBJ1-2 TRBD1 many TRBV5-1 TGTGCCAGCAGCGCCGGACAGGGGAACTATGGCTACACCTTC CASSAGQGNYGYTF
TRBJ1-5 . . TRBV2 TGTGCCAGCAGTGAAGTCCAGGGGTCTCTACAGCCCCAGCATTTT CASSEVQGSLQPQHF
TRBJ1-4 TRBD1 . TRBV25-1 TGTGCCAGCAGTGCCCTTCGGACAGGTCAGAATGAAAAACTGTTTTTT CASSALRTGQNEKLFF
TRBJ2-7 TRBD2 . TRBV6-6 TGTGCCAGCATTTACTCCCCCCTAGCGGGTTCGGGCGAGCAGTACTTC CASIYSPLAGSGEQYF
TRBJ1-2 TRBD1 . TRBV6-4 TGTGCCGGCAGTGACAGGGAATATGGCTACACCTTC CAGSDREYGYTF
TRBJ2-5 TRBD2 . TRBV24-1 TGTGCCACCATACCGGGACTAGCGTCTCAAGAGACCCAGTACTTC CATIPGLASQETQYF
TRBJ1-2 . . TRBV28 TGTGCCAGCAGTCCGATCTCGACTTATGTCTATGGCTACACCTTC CASSPISTYVYGYTF
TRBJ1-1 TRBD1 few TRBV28 TGTGCCAGCACCCCGGGACAGGGGCCGGGGTTCATGAACACTGAAGCTTTCTTT CASTPGQGPGFMNTEAFF
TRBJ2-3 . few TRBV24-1 TGTGCCACCGCTGGGGGGACAGATACGCAGTATTTT CATAGGTDTQYF
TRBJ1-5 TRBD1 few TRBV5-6 TGTGCCAGCAGCCGCCGAACAGGGGGGGCTTATAGCAATCAGCCCCAGCATTTT CASSRRTGGAYSNQPQHF